The rows below give T cell receptor beta chains drawn from one sample of a study of T cells in Graves' hyperthyroidism and ophthalmopathy. TCRdb reprocessed the multiplex PCR reads via MiXCR and lists one record per CDR3 protein. Altogether hundreds of thousands of distinct CDR3 sequences are present, roughly 15% being singletons, with the ten largest covering roughly an eighth. Sequencing was performed on blood. All receptors derive from a woman aged 50 to 60 with Graves' ophthalmopathy. Both conserved end residues are part of each CDR3. The D gene is left open where the match is weak. Clone sizes are given selectively: once, few, many, or a class where the clone is expanded.

j_call v_call d_call clone_size cdr3_aa cdr3_nt
TRBJ2-3 TRBV9 TRBD2 few CASSSRDYAWKADTQYF TGTGCCAGCAGCTCCCGGGACTACGCCTGGAAGGCAGATACGCAGTATTTT
TRBJ2-7 TRBV7-9 . . CASSPLEGEQYF TGTGCCAGCAGCCCGCTAGAGGGCGAGCAGTACTTC
TRBJ1-2 TRBV28 TRBD1 . CASSSDRASYTF TGTGCCAGCAGTTCGGACAGGGCGAGCTACACCTTC
TRBJ2-1 TRBV9 . . CASSVDSTQEQFF TGTGCCAGCAGCGTAGATTCTACACAAGAGCAGTTCTTC
TRBJ2-7 TRBV20-1 TRBD2 many CSASLRLAGVYEQYF TGCAGTGCTAGTCTGCGACTAGCGGGAGTGTACGAGCAGTACTTC
TRBJ2-1 TRBV5-8 TRBD2 many CASSLTSGRVDEQFF TGTGCCAGCAGCTTGACTAGCGGGAGGGTTGATGAGCAGTTCTTC
TRBJ1-2 TRBV7-2 . many CASSLASGGVGYTF TGTGCCAGCAGCTTAGCTAGCGGGGGGGTTGGCTACACCTTC
TRBJ2-1 TRBV12-3/TRBV12-4 . . CASSLWRGNNEQFF TGTGCCAGCAGTTTATGGCGGGGCAACAATGAGCAGTTCTTC
TRBJ2-3 TRBV7-2 . many CASSVRGGGHSGTQYF TGTGCCAGCAGCGTTAGGGGGGGTGGCCACAGCGGTACGCAGTATTTT
TRBJ1-2 TRBV28 TRBD1 many CASRRPGTGDGYTF TGTGCCAGCAGGCGCCCCGGGACAGGGGACGGCTACACCTTC
TRBJ1-5 TRBV7-9 . . CASSSAEQRGPQHF TGTGCCAGCAGCTCGGCTGAACAAAGGGGGCCCCAGCATTTT
TRBJ2-3 TRBV28 TRBD1 few CASSSGGRGDTQYF TGTGCCAGCAGTTCAGGGGGCCGGGGAGATACGCAGTATTTT
TRBJ2-3 TRBV29-1 . many CSVGLFTDTQYF TGCAGCGTTGGACTCTTCACAGATACGCAGTATTTT
TRBJ2-5 TRBV20-1 TRBD2 . CSATGGAGGETQYF TGCAGTGCTACGGGTGGGGCGGGGGGAGAGACCCAGTACTTC